This TCR beta chain was captured by sequencing in a study of T-cell memory formation after mild COVID-19. The wider study: TCR clusters largely stayed donor specific.

5'RACE, which relied on constant-segment primers, yielded TCR alpha and TCR beta cDNA libraries carrying sample barcodes and UMIs. TCRdb reprocessed the 5' RACE reads via MiXCR and lists one record per CDR3 protein. The table shows 290,000 or so distinct CDR3 sequences, with roughly a fifth occurring only once. V lost 0 bases and J 1 base, leaving 12 bases between the germline ends. Germline V gives CDR1 WSHSY, CDR2 SAAADI. The CDR3 is made up of 16 amino acids. Study findings and constraints: Second-wave clones that peaked on day 37 lacked confirmed SARS-CoV-2 specificity. Cross-reactive memory appears to have joined, as suggested by some responding clones showing up in pre-infection memory.

Concerning this clonotype: The antigen remains undetermined.

Material for sequencing was PBMCs or a T cell subset sorted from them (not recorded which). The TCR originated in a man younger than 35 who had mild COVID-19 (a few samples of this study predate the infection). Cell type and time point are not known. The chain combines TRBV10-2 with TRBJ1-1, with D perhaps matching TRBD1 (6 bases). The CDR3, as DNA: TGCGCCAGCAGTGAGTCCCGACAGGCAAAGAACACTGAAGCTTTCTTT. It codes for CASSESRQAKNTEAFF.